These 29 T cell receptor beta chains originate from one sample sequenced in a study of T-cell reconstitution after alpha-beta-depleted transplantation in children. Preparation of the TCRbeta library involved a method that used unique molecular identifiers. Via MiXCR, TCRdb re-called the PCR reads, giving one row per CDR3 protein. Here the sample spans a few hundred thousand distinct CDR3 sequences, 7.5% to 10% being singletons. Specimen: PBMCs from the stem cell graft donor, collected from the stem cell graft. All receptors come from a human donor who donated a stem cell graft to a child with SCID.

Concerning this clonotype: A much larger clone sits a single nucleotide away, making a read error possible. V is TRBV7-2 and J is TRBJ1-1; D not certain. The V end was cut by 2 bases, the J end by 8 bases, with 9 bases between. The CDR3 consists of 12 residues. The germline V gene encodes CDR1 SGHTA and CDR2 FQGNSA. CDR3 nucleotides: TGTGCCAGCAGCTTATCCTCGAGCGAAGCTTTCTTT. This encodes CASSLSSSEAFF.

This chain uses TRBV9 with TRBJ2-3; D not certain. The CDR3 is made up of 14 amino acids. V lost 0 bases and J lost 1, with 6 bases in between. Looked up from germline, CDR1 is SGDLS and CDR2 is YYNGEE. The CDR3 nucleotides are TGTGCCAGCAGCGTAGCTGACGGCACAGATACGCAGTATTTT. Residues: CASSVADGTDTQYF.

At least ten counts were recorded for this clonotype. J is TRBJ1-4 and V is TRBV5-1; TRBD1 aligns across 8 bases. This CDR3 comprises 16 residues. Germline CDR1 and CDR2: SGHRS and YFSETQ. J was trimmed by 4 bases and V by 4 bases; bases with no gene match: 9. CDR3 amino acids: CASSPRGQGFNEKLFF. The CDR3 DNA is TGCGCCAGCAGCCCCCGTGGACAGGGATTTAATGAAAAACTGTTTTTT. The full variable domain, rest sourced from reference TRBV5-1 and TRBJ1-4, is KAGVTQTPRYLIKTRGQQVTLSCSPISGHRSVSWYQQTPGQGLQFLFEYFSETQRNKGNFPGRFSGRQFSNSRSEMNVSTLELGDSALYLCASSPRGQGFNEKLFFGSGTQLSVL.

This clonotype was picked up many times. The chain recombines TRBV5-6 with TRBJ2-2, with D maybe TRBD2 (5 bases). Looked up from germline, CDR1 is SGHDT and CDR2 is YYEEEE. The CDR3 runs to 13 residues. The V end was cut by 4 bases, the J end by 3 bases, with 7 bases between. The CDR3 sequence: CASSPDYTGELFF. DNA of the CDR3: TGTGCCAGCAGCCCGGACTACACCGGGGAGCTGTTTTTT. Complete variable domain (other parts from reference TRBV5-6 and TRBJ2-2): DAGVTQSPTHLIKTRGQQVTLRCSPKSGHDTVSWYQQALGQGPQFIFQYYEEEERQRGNFPDRFSGHQFPNYSSELNVNALLLGDSALYLCASSPDYTGELFFGEGSRLTVL.

The sample holds many counts of this clonotype. This chain connects TRBV4-2 to TRBJ2-3, with 12 bases fitting TRBD2. Germline loops: CDR1 LGHNA, CDR2 YNFKEQ. The ends lost 1 base at V and 2 bases at J; junction bases unmatched: 7. The CDR3 has 18 amino acids. Here the CDR3 reads CASSQGSGLAGTTDTQYF. The CDR3, as DNA: TGTGCCAGCAGCCAAGGATCAGGACTAGCGGGGACCACAGATACGCAGTATTTT.

This chain links TRBV6-2 or TRBV6-3 with TRBJ2-1; 7 nucleotides match TRBD2. Per germline, CDR1 MNHEY and CDR2 SVGEGT. This CDR3 is 12 amino acids long. The J segment lost 7 bases and the V segment lost 7 bases, leaving 4 bases of the junction unmatched. The CDR3, as DNA: TGTGCCAGCACTTCGGGGGGAAATGAGCAGTTCTTC. Translated: CASTSGGNEQFF.

The genes are TRBV3-1 and TRBJ2-7, with no clear D. Germline CDR1 and CDR2: LGHDT and YNNKEL (reference sequence). The CDR3 length is 11 residues. V was pared by 3 bases and J by 5 bases, with 5 bases between. CDR3 coding DNA: TGTGCCAGCAGCCACAGTGACGAGCAGTACTTC. It codes for CASSHSDEQYF.

The table lists this clonotype with many counts. The rearrangement joins TRBV4-3 to TRBJ1-1, with D possibly TRBD1 on 5 matching bases. The CDR3 consists of 14 residues. Trimming shortened V by 1 base and J by 1 base, and 7 bases separated the two germline ends. The germline V gene has CDR1 LGHNA and CDR2 YSLEER. The CDR3 loop is CASSQGGENTEAFF. CDR3 coding DNA: TGCGCCAGCAGCCAAGGAGGGGAGAACACTGAAGCTTTCTTT.

There are many counts of this clonotype. The chain employs TRBV5-4 and TRBJ1-2; 8 bases agree with TRBD1. This CDR3 is built from 12 residues. The junction had 4 bases not matched to a gene; V was cut back by 3 bases and J by 9 bases. Germline-derived CDR1 and CDR2 are SGHNT and YYREEE (reference sequence). For the CDR3, the DNA is TGTGCCAGCAGCTCTGACAGGGGACGCTACACCTTC. This sequence encodes CASSSDRGRYTF.

This clonotype was observed many times. The rearrangement uses TRBV5-1 and TRBJ1-1; unclear D gene. The V end was cut by 2 bases, the J end by 4 bases, with 12 bases between. Germline V gene lookup returns CDR1 SGHRS and CDR2 YFSETQ. The length of the CDR3 is 14 residues. CDR3 sequence reads: CASSFDYGRTEAFF. CDR3 coding DNA: TGCGCCAGCAGCTTTGACTACGGGCGCACTGAAGCTTTCTTT.

This clonotype has at least ten counts. The V call is TRBV5-1, the J call TRBJ1-4; the D gene is possibly TRBD1 (5 bases). CDR1 SGHRS and CDR2 YFSETQ come from the germline V gene. This CDR3 has 15 residues. Between the trimmed V and J ends, which lost 2 bases and 0 bases, there was a span of 8 bases. CDR3 region: CASSLRQSTNEKLFF. CDR3 coding DNA: TGCGCCAGCAGCTTAAGACAGTCAACTAATGAAAAACTGTTTTTT. The full variable domain, in which reference TRBV5-1 and TRBJ1-4 provide the parts outside the CDR3, is KAGVTQTPRYLIKTRGQQVTLSCSPISGHRSVSWYQQTPGQGLQFLFEYFSETQRNKGNFPGRFSGRQFSNSRSEMNVSTLELGDSALYLCASSLRQSTNEKLFFGSGTQLSVL.

This clonotype was counted at least ten times. J is TRBJ1-5 and V is TRBV6-5; D remains unclear. The CDR3 has 14 amino acids. V was pared by 2 bases and J by 4 bases, with 9 bases between. The germline CDR1 and CDR2 sequences are MNHEY and SVGAGI. The CDR3 region is CASSYGAANQPQHF. As DNA, the CDR3 is TGTGCCAGCAGTTACGGCGCAGCGAATCAGCCCCAGCATTTT.

This clonotype was observed many times. This chain uses TRBV7-9 with TRBJ1-2; no definite D call. CDR3 length equals 13 residues. Per the germline V gene, CDR1 is SEHNR and CDR2 is FQNEAQ (reference sequence). V shed 5 bases and J shed 4 bases, with 11 bases lying between them. CDR3 residues: CASSREGAYGYTF. The CDR3 DNA reads as TGTGCCAGCAGCCGCGAGGGAGCCTATGGCTACACCTTC.

This clonotype has ten or more counts. The chain uses TRBV6-5 and TRBJ2-7; D unclear. The V gene's germline CDR1 is MNHEY and CDR2 SVGAGI. Trimming shortened V by 6 bases and J by 7 bases, and 10 bases separated the two germline ends. The CDR3 is 11 residues long. CDR3 in amino acids: CASSSSREQYF. DNA of the CDR3: TGTGCCAGCAGCTCATCCCGGGAGCAGTACTTC.

This clonotype showed up many times. The chain couples TRBV20-1 to TRBJ1-5; D is uncertain. The germline gives CDR1 DFQATT, CDR2 SNEGSKA (reference sequence). The V and J ends lost 4 bases and 1 base respectively, with 11 bases between them. The CDR3 runs 14 residues. The CDR3 region has the DNA TGCAGTGCTACCTACTCCGGGAGCAATCAGCCCCAGCATTTT. It encodes CSATYSGSNQPQHF.

In this sample, this clonotype turned up many times. V and J are TRBV27 and TRBJ2-4, with a weak D call TRBD1 (7 bases). The germline V gene encodes CDR1 MNHEY and CDR2 SMNVEV (reference sequence). CDR3 length equals 18 residues. Deletions cut 6 bases from V and 1 base from J, with 22 bases between. The CDR3 DNA sequence: TGTGCCAGCAGAAAGGCAGGGGGGATCAGTGTGGCCAAAAACATTCAGTACTTC. Its translation: CASRKAGGISVAKNIQYF.

This clonotype was counted ten times or more. The chain couples TRBV7-8 to TRBJ2-6, with D uncertain. The CDR3 length is 16 residues. Germline V gene sequence: CDR1 SGHVS, CDR2 FQNEAQ. The V and J ends lost 1 base and 0 bases respectively, with 7 bases between them. In DNA, the CDR3 is TGTGCCAGCAGCTTAGGTCCTAGCTCTGGGGCCAACGTCCTGACTTTC. Protein: CASSLGPSSGANVLTF.

This clonotype has a count of ten or more. The V gene is TRBV18, the J gene TRBJ1-1; 9 nucleotides match TRBD1. The V gene end was trimmed by 0 bases and the J gene end by 4 bases; junction bases not matched to a gene: 12. Per the germline V gene, CDR1 is KGHSH and CDR2 is LQKENI. The CDR3 has 18 residues. The CDR3 loop reads CASSPPGQGRGFRTEAFF. CDR3 DNA sequence: TGTGCCAGCTCACCACCGGGACAGGGCCGAGGTTTTCGCACTGAAGCTTTCTTT.

This clonotype was counted many times. The chain uses TRBV7-2 and TRBJ2-1; D gene unclear. This CDR3 is 15 amino acids long. V was cut by 5 bases and J by 1 base, with 12 bases left in between. Germline V gene sequence: CDR1 SGHTA, CDR2 FQGNSA. This chain's CDR3 is CASSPPGPSYNEQFF. The CDR3 DNA reads TGTGCCAGCAGCCCACCTGGTCCTTCCTACAATGAGCAGTTCTTC.

This clonotype was observed many times. The chain joins TRBV15 to TRBJ2-6; D uncertain. Germline V gene lookup returns CDR1 LNHNV and CDR2 YYDKDF (reference sequence). Trimming took 3 bases from V and 2 from J, leaving 14 bases between them. The CDR3 consists of 17 residues. CDR3: CATSRKFGVAGANVLTF. In DNA, the CDR3 is TGTGCCACCAGCAGGAAATTTGGGGTGGCTGGGGCCAACGTCCTGACTTTC.

Many counts were recorded for this clonotype. CDR3 sequence: CASSIQGRRSYNEQFF. As DNA, the CDR3 is TGTGCCAGCAGTATCCAGGGCCGTCGCTCCTACAATGAGCAGTTCTTC. The V and J genes are TRBV6-1 and TRBJ2-1; D might be TRBD1 (5 bases). The V end lost 5 bases, the J end lost 0 bases, and 14 bases lay between the germline ends. Per the germline V gene, CDR1 is MNHNS and CDR2 is SASEGT. The CDR3 spans 16 residues.

There are many counts of this clonotype. This sequence joins TRBV6-1 and TRBJ1-1; no definite D call. The CDR3 contains 15 residues. V was shortened by 10 bases and J by 0 bases, with 18 bases between the two germline ends. The V gene's germline CDR1 is MNHNS and CDR2 SASEGT. The CDR3 sequence: CATLTTQKMNTEAFF. The CDR3 DNA is TGTGCCACCCTAACAACACAGAAAATGAACACTGAAGCTTTCTTT.

This clonotype was counted at least ten times. V and J are TRBV5-1 and TRBJ2-3, with a possible D match to TRBD1 (5 bases). Between the trimmed V and J ends, which lost 2 bases and 3 bases, there was a span of 13 bases. CDR3 length: 15 amino acids. Germline-derived CDR1 and CDR2 are SGHRS and YFSETQ. The CDR3 loop is CASSFGHVRTDTQYF. CDR3 nucleotide sequence: TGCGCCAGCAGCTTCGGACATGTTAGGACAGATACGCAGTATTTT.

This clonotype was detected ten times or more. V usage is TRBV28 and J usage is TRBJ1-5; D uncertain. CDR1 and CDR2 (germline): MDHEN, SYDVKM. Trimming shortened V by 3 bases and J by 7 bases, and 7 bases separated the two germline ends. The CDR3 consists of 12 residues. The CDR3: CASSLYGQPQHF. The CDR3 bases are TGTGCCAGCAGTTTGTACGGCCAGCCCCAGCATTTT.

This clonotype appeared many times. J is TRBJ2-7 and V is TRBV4-3, with 11 positions matching TRBD2. Looked up from germline, CDR1 is LGHNA and CDR2 is YSLEER. The CDR3 length is 17 residues. The V segment lost 2 bases and the J segment 0 bases; nucleotides outside the gene matches: 6. The CDR3, as DNA: TGCGCCAGCAGCCAATCTGGGACTAGCGGCAGCTCCTACGAGCAGTACTTC. Protein sequence: CASSQSGTSGSSYEQYF.

This clonotype was detected many times. The chain joins TRBV12-3 or TRBV12-4 to TRBJ1-4; D unclear. Trimming removed 3 bases from V and 8 bases from J, with 7 bases in between. This CDR3 region has 12 residues. CDR3 protein: CASSFTVEKLFF. In DNA, the CDR3 is TGTGCCAGCAGTTTCACAGTGGAAAAACTGTTTTTT.

This clonotype has ten or more counts. V is TRBV5-1 and J is TRBJ2-1; D possibly matches TRBD1 or TRBD2 (6 bases each). Germline V gene data show CDR1 as SGHRS and CDR2 as YFSETQ. The ends were cut back, 2 bases at V and 3 bases at J, with 12 bases in the middle. This CDR3 is built from 15 residues. The CDR3 DNA follows: TGCGCCAGCAGCTTAGAGGGGGACTTCTACAATGAGCAGTTCTTC. Protein product: CASSLEGDFYNEQFF. Complete variable domain (other parts from reference TRBV5-1 and TRBJ2-1): KAGVTQTPRYLIKTRGQQVTLSCSPISGHRSVSWYQQTPGQGLQFLFEYFSETQRNKGNFPGRFSGRQFSNSRSEMNVSTLELGDSALYLCASSLEGDFYNEQFFGPGTRLTVL.

This clonotype was observed many times. This CDR3 is CASSLVLGQTEAFF. The CDR3 region has the DNA TGCGCCAGCAGCTTGGTATTGGGTCAGACTGAAGCTTTCTTT. The rearrangement uses TRBV5-1 and TRBJ1-1; D is ambiguous. The germline CDR1 and CDR2 sequences are SGHRS and YFSETQ. The CDR3 has 14 residues. Trimming took off 0 bases at V and 5 bases at J, with 11 bases between the two ends.

As concerns this clonotype: A much more abundant neighbour one base away suggests this may be a read error. The chain carries TRBV3-1 and TRBJ2-2; D possibly uses TRBD1 or TRBD2 (5 bases each). The germline CDR1 and CDR2 sequences are LGHDT and YNNKEL (reference sequence). This CDR3 spans 18 amino acids. DNA for the CDR3: TGTGCCTGCAGCCAAGGCGTGGTGACAGTTAGAGCGGTGGGGGAGCTGTTTTTT. This gives the protein CACSQGVVTVRAVGELFF.